The TCR beta chain described here comes from a study of cytomegalovirus exposure and HLA in healthy donors. Broader study findings: Per published accounts, TCR beta sequences correctly predicted the HLA-A and HLA-B alleles of most subjects. Follow-up analysis seemed to connect common viral pathogens with several of the most significant clusters identified.

Nominally healthy donors were sampled, though unrecorded immune exposures were likely. Notes on this clone: The target antigen is unknown. Distinct nucleotide sequences in the sample also encode this CDR3.

The germline V gene encodes CDR1 LNHDA and CDR2 SQIVND (reference sequence). Losses at the gene ends were 6 bases for V and 2 bases for J; bases not matched to a gene: 3. This CDR3 comprises 14 residues. Researchers ran the PCR with 60 Vbeta and 13 Jbeta primers. Assay used: immunoSEQ multiplex PCR; TCRdb lists only in-frame clones, some missing. The sample yields some 150,000 clones, around 80% seen once. The genes are TRBV19 and TRBJ1-5, with 8 positions matching TRBD1. The sequence came from a young man in good health and CMV-seronegative. The sequenced sample consisted of PBMCs. The CDR3 reads CASSSTGGNQPQHF. CDR3 in DNA: TGTGCCAGTAGCTCGACAGGGGGCAATCAGCCCCAGCATTTT.